This T cell receptor (beta chain) was found in a study of cytomegalovirus exposure and HLA in healthy donors. 13 Jbeta primers and 60 Vbeta primers were used for the PCR. The protocol was immunoSEQ multiplex PCR, while the TCRdb copy is restricted to in-frame clones and leaves out a portion. The sample includes 140,000 to 150,000 clones, approximately 80% of them seen just once. In this sample, this clone turned up a few times. Its target is not known. Germline loops: CDR1 KGHSH, CDR2 LQKENI. Trimming took off 3 bases at V and 0 bases at J, with 9 bases between the two ends. The CDR3 loop spans 15 amino acids. General study findings and limits: Researchers had no immune exposure information except CMV serostatus available.

This sequence originates from a male donor in good health and CMV-seronegative. The chain is built from TRBV18 and TRBJ1-5; D is possibly TRBD1 (5 bases). Input material: PBMCs. The CDR3 nucleotides are TGTGCCAGCTCACCTCGACAGAATAGCAATCAGCCCCAGCATTTT. This codes for CASSPRQNSNQPQHF.